This is a list of T cell receptor beta chains from one sample in a study of brain T cells in children with intractable seizures. The data were produced by immunoSEQ multiplex PCR, yet TCRdb's version contains in-frame clones alone and is incomplete. The repertoire consists of just under 65,000 clones, with approximately 94% occurring once and the leading ten covering approximately 0.37%. This specimen consisted of peripheral blood, obtained at surgery. The receptors were gathered from a boy under three years old with focal cortical dysplasia and intractable seizures. Each CDR3 is given with its conserved first and last residue. Clone size is not always given. Where it is, it says once, few, many or a class for expanded clones.

j_call v_call clone_size cdr3_aa
TRBJ2-7 TRBV28 . CASSFLDRSSYEQYF
TRBJ1-2 TRBV2 . CASSDPRGGYTF
TRBJ1-5 TRBV18 . CASSPGRQPQHF
TRBJ1-2 TRBV28 . CASSDRAYGYTF
TRBJ2-3 TRBV19 . CASSIRLAGATDTQYF
TRBJ1-5 TRBV24-1 . CATSDLGQGLQPQHF
TRBJ2-2 TRBV27 few CASSFGEANTGELFF
TRBJ1-5 TRBV2 . CASNPNGRANQPQHF
TRBJ1-3 TRBV5-6 . CASSGHSGNTIYF
TRBJ2-1 TRBV19 . CASSASGSRNEQFF
TRBJ2-3 TRBV6-5 . CASRGTGGRTDTQYF
TRBJ1-3 TRBV5-6 . CASSLAPAPRGNTIYF
TRBJ2-3 TRBV4-1 . CASSQGPGNTDTQYF
TRBJ2-1 TRBV28 . CASTLGRLAKNEQFF
TRBJ2-7 TRBV4-2 . CASSTRTSGRGYEQYF
TRBJ2-1 TRBV7-8 . CASSFREGDYNEQFF
TRBJ1-5 TRBV7-2 . CASSPMPQGALNQPQHF
TRBJ1-5 TRBV2 . CASSDAGGRNQPQHF
TRBJ1-4 TRBV7-2 once CASSSPGQGREKLFF
TRBJ1-5 TRBV19 . CASGTRPLNQPQHF
TRBJ2-3 TRBV18 . CASSPLGVSGRALDTQYF
TRBJ1-1 TRBV18 . CASSRSGVKGPTRENTEAFF